A selection of T cell receptor beta chains follows, all from one sample in a study of memory CD4+ T cells and cytomegalovirus serostatus. The method was immunoSEQ multiplex PCR; TCRdb's version includes in-frame clones alone and lacks a portion of them. The repertoire consists of around 49,000 clones, with 60% to 80% occurring once and the leading ten covering 0.65% to 0.85%. Sequencing was carried out using memory CD4+ T cells from blood. The receptors stem from an adult in good health and CMV-seronegative. Each CDR3 is given with its conserved first and last residue. The D gene is left open where the match is weak. Clone size is given for some rows only: seen once, a few or many times, or a class if the clone is expanded.

.	TRBV6-1	once	TRBJ2-1	CASSEGGRPYNEQFF	TGTGCCAGCAGTGAAGGTGGGCGGCCTTACAATGAGCAGTTCTTC
TRBD2	TRBV18	once	TRBJ2-1	CASSPQTSGRIYNEQFF	TGTGCCAGCTCACCGCAGACTAGCGGGAGGATTTACAATGAGCAGTTCTTC
TRBD1	TRBV2	.	TRBJ2-1	CASSDGTGGLTEQFF	TGTGCCAGCAGTGACGGGACAGGGGGATTGACTGAGCAGTTCTTC
TRBD2	TRBV7-2	.	TRBJ2-1	CASSSTSGSYNEQFF	TGTGCCAGCAGCTCGACTAGCGGCTCCTACAATGAGCAGTTCTTC
.	TRBV25-1	.	TRBJ2-7	CASSEVDEAYEQYF	TGTGCCAGCAGTGAAGTGGATGAGGCCTACGAGCAGTACTTC
.	TRBV9	.	TRBJ1-1	CASSVVAGGNTEAFF	TGTGCCAGCAGCGTAGTGGCGGGGGGGAACACTGAAGCTTTCTTT
TRBD1	TRBV28	once	TRBJ2-7	CASSRDREGYEQYF	TGTGCCAGCAGTCGGGACAGGGAGGGGTACGAGCAGTACTTC
.	TRBV6-1	.	TRBJ1-1	CASSINSQAEAFF	TGTGCCAGCAGTATAAACAGCCAGGCTGAAGCTTTCTTT
TRBD2	TRBV6-1	.	TRBJ2-5	CASSEGPLAGGTQETQYF	TGTGCCAGCAGTGAAGGGCCTCTAGCGGGAGGGACCCAAGAGACCCAGTACTTC
.	TRBV7-9	.	TRBJ2-1	CASSLVSGTQKRSQFF	TGTGCCAGCAGCTTAGTCTCCGGGACTCAGAAGAGGAGTCAGTTCTTC
.	TRBV2	.	TRBJ2-5	CASRDLSVSVETQYF	TGTGCCAGCAGAGATTTGAGCGTTAGTGTTGAGACCCAGTACTTC
TRBD1	TRBV7-9	.	TRBJ2-7	CASSLGQGISYEQYF	TGTGCCAGCAGCTTAGGACAGGGTATTTCCTACGAGCAGTACTTC
TRBD2	TRBV7-9	.	TRBJ2-7	CASSRGLSAGGGYEQYF	TGTGCCAGCAGCCGCGGACTTTCAGCGGGAGGTGGCTACGAGCAGTACTTC
.	TRBV27	.	TRBJ2-1	CASSPGRREPEQFF	TGTGCCAGCAGCCCCGGTCGGCGGGAACCTGAGCAGTTCTTC
.	TRBV19	once	TRBJ1-2	CASSVAGTSGGYTF	TGTGCCAGTAGTGTCGCCGGGACCTCCGGAGGCTACACCTTC
TRBD1	TRBV5-1	.	TRBJ2-2	CASSLRTGNTGELFF	TGCGCCAGCAGCTTGCGGACAGGGAACACCGGGGAGCTGTTTTTT
TRBD1	TRBV2	.	TRBJ1-1	CASSQTGLSSEAFF	TGTGCCAGCAGTCAGACAGGGTTGAGCTCTGAAGCTTTCTTT
.	TRBV29-1	.	TRBJ1-2	CSVVGAGLNYGYTF	TGCAGCGTTGTTGGGGCAGGACTTAACTATGGCTACACCTTC
.	TRBV7-3	.	TRBJ2-3	CASSLRPQGRGADTQYF	TGTGCCAGCAGCTTAAGGCCCCAGGGGAGGGGCGCAGATACGCAGTATTTT
TRBD1	TRBV23-1	.	TRBJ2-7	CASRGTVVFSLPKYEQYF	TGCGCCAGCAGGGGGACAGTTGTCTTTTCGCTACCAAAGTACGAGCAGTACTTC
.	TRBV28	.	TRBJ1-2	CASRVGGDYGYTF	TGTGCCAGCAGGGTTGGGGGTGACTATGGCTACACCTTC
TRBD1	TRBV10-3	.	TRBJ2-7	CAIRPGQPYEQYF	TGTGCCATCAGACCGGGACAGCCCTACGAGCAGTACTTC
.	TRBV27	.	TRBJ2-7	CASSLLGAYEQYF	TGTGCCAGCAGTTTATTGGGGGCCTACGAGCAGTACTTC
.	TRBV5-5	.	TRBJ2-2	CASSYSVDTGELFF	TGTGCCAGCAGCTATAGCGTTGACACCGGGGAGCTGTTTTTT
.	TRBV5-6	.	TRBJ2-5	CASSLSSVAETQYF	TGTGCCAGCAGCTTGAGTTCTGTCGCGGAGACCCAGTACTTC
.	TRBV6-5	few	TRBJ2-2	CASSYLLNTGELFF	TGTGCCAGCAGTTACCTACTTAACACCGGGGAGCTGTTTTTT
.	TRBV5-1	.	TRBJ2-7	CASSLVGRGSYEQYF	TGCGCCAGCAGCTTGGTCGGGAGAGGGTCCTACGAGCAGTACTTC
.	TRBV5-1	.	TRBJ2-5	CASSVLAGRETQYF	TGCGCCAGCAGTGTCCTGGCAGGGCGAGAGACCCAGTACTTC
.	TRBV4-1	once	TRBJ1-4	CASSQDLGFAGKLFF	TGCGCCAGCAGCCAAGATCTAGGCTTTGCGGGGAAACTGTTTTTT
.	TRBV7-3	.	TRBJ2-1	CASSLDSRSYNEQFF	TGTGCCAGCAGCCTGGACAGCCGATCCTACAATGAGCAGTTCTTC
.	TRBV10-1	.	TRBJ2-3	CASSEEDTQYF	TGCGCCAGCAGTGAGGAAGATACGCAGTATTTT
.	TRBV2	.	TRBJ2-2	CASSDSVRTGELFF	TGTGCCAGCAGTGACAGCGTCCGGACCGGGGAGCTGTTTTTT
TRBD1	TRBV2	.	TRBJ2-7	CASLPGQRSYEQYF	TGTGCCAGCCTACCGGGACAGAGATCCTACGAGCAGTACTTC
TRBD1	TRBV29-1	.	TRBJ2-5	CSVEGQGPETQYF	TGCAGCGTCGAGGGACAGGGGCCGGAGACCCAGTACTTC
TRBD1	TRBV7-9	.	TRBJ2-5	CASSSLLAATGGETQYF	TGTGCCAGCAGCTCCCTACTAGCTGCTACAGGGGGAGAGACCCAGTACTTC
TRBD1	TRBV2	few	TRBJ1-1	CASRTGGEYTEAFF	TGTGCCAGCCGGACAGGGGGCGAGTACACTGAAGCTTTCTTT
.	TRBV11-2	.	TRBJ2-7	CASSRPGSYEQYF	TGTGCCAGCAGCCGACCTGGGTCCTACGAGCAGTACTTC
TRBD2	TRBV7-3	once	TRBJ2-7	CASSPRTSGNHEQYF	TGTGCCAGCAGCCCCAGGACTAGCGGGAACCACGAGCAGTACTTC
.	TRBV30	.	TRBJ2-1	CAWSAARNEQFF	TGTGCCTGGAGTGCGGCTCGGAATGAGCAGTTCTTC
.	TRBV7-6	.	TRBJ2-7	CASSLGATGTYEQYF	TGTGCCAGCAGCTTAGGGGCAACAGGGACCTACGAGCAGTACTTC
.	TRBV10-3	.	TRBJ1-3	CAISTGSGNTIYF	TGTGCCATCAGTACAGGGTCTGGAAACACCATATATTTT
.	TRBV18	.	TRBJ1-5	CASSPPGGHSNQPQHF	TGTGCCAGCTCACCACCGGGGGGACATAGCAATCAGCCCCAGCATTTT